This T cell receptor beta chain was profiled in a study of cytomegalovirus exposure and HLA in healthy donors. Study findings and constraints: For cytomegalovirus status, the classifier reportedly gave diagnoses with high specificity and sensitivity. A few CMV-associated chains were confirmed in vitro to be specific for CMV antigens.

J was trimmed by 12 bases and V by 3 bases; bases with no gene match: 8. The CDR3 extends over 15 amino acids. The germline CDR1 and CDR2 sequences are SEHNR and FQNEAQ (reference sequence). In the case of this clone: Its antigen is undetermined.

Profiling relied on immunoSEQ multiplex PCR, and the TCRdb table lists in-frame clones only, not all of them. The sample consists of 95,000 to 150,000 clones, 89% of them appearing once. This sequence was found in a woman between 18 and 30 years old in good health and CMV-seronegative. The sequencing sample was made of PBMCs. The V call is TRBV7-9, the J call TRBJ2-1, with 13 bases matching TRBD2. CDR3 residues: CASSFELAGGRVQFF. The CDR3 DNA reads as TGTGCCAGCAGCTTCGAACTAGCGGGAGGGAGGGTGCAGTTCTTC.